These 20 T cell receptor beta chains share one sample of origin, sequenced in a study of shared clonotypes between healthy human individuals. Some clones are missing from TCRdb's copy, which holds only in-frame ones; the method was immunoSEQ multiplex PCR. The sample comprises more than 550,000 clones, 72% of which are singletons, and around 1.7% rests with the top ten. The sequenced sample was memory CD4+ T cells sorted from blood. Subset specified: CD45RA-negative fraction. The receptors stem from a woman younger than 45 in good health.

The gene calls are TRBV4-2 and TRBJ1-2; 8 bases map to TRBD1. The CDR3 sequence is 14 residues long. V shed 5 bases and J 8 bases; nucleotides not matched to a gene: 10. Germline lookup yields CDR1 LGHNA and CDR2 YNFKEQ. This CDR3 is CASSTDRGLRGYTF. DNA of the CDR3: TGTGCCAGCAGCACTGACAGGGGTTTGAGGGGCTACACCTTC.

This clone was counted only a few times. V usage is TRBV5-1 and J usage is TRBJ1-4; D is possibly TRBD1 (5 bases). Germline-derived CDR1 and CDR2 are SGHRS and YFSETQ. CDR3 length: 14 amino acids. V was trimmed by 3 bases and J by 8 bases, leaving 14 bases between them. CDR3 amino acids: CASSSGTRGEKLFF. The CDR3 DNA follows: TGCGCCAGCAGCTCCGGGACTAGAGGGGAAAAACTGTTTTTT.

This chain uses TRBV11-2 with TRBJ2-2; TRBD1 might be the D (5 bases). Germline-derived CDR1 and CDR2 are SGHAT and FQNNGV. Trimming took 5 bases from V and 0 from J, leaving 7 bases between them. CDR3 length: 14 amino acids. The CDR3 nucleotides are TGTGCCAGCAGCCAGACAGCGAACACCGGGGAGCTGTTTTTT. Translating gives CASSQTANTGELFF.

Only one count was recorded for this clone. The V call is TRBV14, the J call TRBJ2-1; either TRBD1 or TRBD2 may fit D (5 bases each). The CDR3 loop spans 17 amino acids. Germline CDR1 and CDR2: SGHDN and FVKESK. The ends were cut back, 4 bases at V and 5 bases at J, with 21 bases in the middle. DNA of the CDR3: TGTGCCAGCAGCCTCCGGGGCCGGGCCCGAAAAAACAATGAGCAGTTCTTC. This sequence encodes CASSLRGRARKNNEQFF.

This sequence joins TRBV18 and TRBJ2-6; a weak D match, TRBD1 (6 bases). The V gene lost 4 bases and the J gene lost 4 bases, with 17 bases spanning the gap. This CDR3 contains 17 residues. Looked up from germline, CDR1 is KGHSH and CDR2 is LQKENI. The CDR3: CASSRTPSGEGANVLTF. The CDR3, as DNA: TGTGCCAGCTCACGTACGCCATCAGGGGAAGGGGCCAACGTCCTGACTTTC.

This clone was seen more than once but under ten times. This chain joins TRBV5-1 and TRBJ2-7, with a weak D call TRBD1 (6 bases). Looked up from germline, CDR1 is SGHRS and CDR2 is YFSETQ. Trimming shortened V by 0 bases and J by 1 base, and 11 bases separated the two germline ends. This CDR3 region has 15 residues. The CDR3 DNA reads TGCGCCAGCAGCTTGGAACAGGGCCGGTCCTACGAGCAGTACTTC. This sequence encodes CASSLEQGRSYEQYF.

This clone showed up just a few times. The chain uses TRBV6-6 and TRBJ2-5, with D unclear. CDR1 MNHNY and CDR2 SVGAGI come from the germline V gene (reference sequence). With 3 bases removed from V and 7 bases from J, the gap between germline ends came to 9 bases. CDR3 length: 12 residues. The CDR3 nucleotides are TGTGCCAGCAGTTATCACAGTGGGACCCAGTACTTC. Its translation is CASSYHSGTQYF.

The chain has TRBV28 and TRBJ1-2; D may be TRBD1 (6 bases). The CDR3 spans 16 residues. The germline gives CDR1 MDHEN, CDR2 SYDVKM. V dropped 7 bases and J dropped 2 bases, with 20 bases sitting between them. CDR3 in amino acids: CASTLGGGHPNYGYTF. The CDR3 DNA sequence: TGTGCCAGCACCCTTGGGGGGGGACATCCAAACTATGGCTACACCTTC.

This clone occurred a few times. A read error is likely here: a far larger clone is one base away. The chain combines TRBV6-1 with TRBJ2-2; D assignment may be TRBD1 or TRBD2 (6 bases each). V shed 4 bases and J shed 5 bases, with 17 bases lying between them. Looked up from germline, CDR1 is MNHNS and CDR2 is SASEGT. The CDR3 is 16 residues long. CDR3 in amino acids: CASSGGATGGTGELFF. Here the CDR3 DNA reads TGTGCCAGCAGTGGGGGGGCGACTGGCGGGACCGGGGAGCTGTTTTTT.

This chain uses TRBV6-5 with TRBJ2-3; D is perhaps TRBD1 or TRBD2 (5 bases each). Germline V gene data show CDR1 as MNHEY and CDR2 as SVGAGI. This CDR3 has 15 residues. V lost 5 bases to trimming and J lost 0 bases, with 12 bases between them. The CDR3 DNA is TGTGCCAGCAGTAACCGGGACCCAAGCACAGATACGCAGTATTTT. This gives the protein CASSNRDPSTDTQYF.

The V gene is TRBV2, the J gene TRBJ2-5; 7 nucleotides align to TRBD1. The V and J ends lost 7 bases and 5 bases, in that order; junction bases with no gene match: 7. This CDR3 is built from 13 residues. Germline lookup yields CDR1 SNHLY and CDR2 FYNNEI. The CDR3 DNA follows: TGTGCCAGCATCCGGGACAGTGTCGAGACCCAGTACTTC. The encoded protein is CASIRDSVETQYF.

This clone was counted between two and nine times. The rearrangement uses TRBV9 and TRBJ1-1; no clear D gene. Looked up from germline, CDR1 is SGDLS and CDR2 is YYNGEE. The CDR3 is made up of 13 amino acids. V lost 1 base, J lost 6 bases, and 10 bases lay in between. For the CDR3, the DNA is TGTGCCAGCAGCGTATCCGTCGTGGCTGAAGCTTTCTTT. Translated: CASSVSVVAEAFF.

Comments on this clone: A single base separates this from a much larger clone, so it may be a read error. This chain connects TRBV7-2 to TRBJ2-5; maybe TRBD1 (6 bases). This CDR3 comprises 13 residues. Per the germline V gene, CDR1 is SGHTA and CDR2 is FQGNSA. The ends were cut back, 3 bases at V and 2 bases at J, with 7 bases in the middle. CDR3: CASSFGQQETQYF. The CDR3 DNA reads as TGTGCCAGCAGCTTCGGACAGCAAGAGACCCAGTACTTC.

Only a few counts were recorded for this clone. Other DNA sequences of this sample code for an identical CDR3. V usage is TRBV7-2 and J usage is TRBJ1-4; D ambiguous. Between the trimmed V and J ends, which lost 5 bases and 2 bases, there was a span of 9 bases. Germline V gives CDR1 SGHTA, CDR2 FQGNSA. There are 14 residues in the CDR3. CDR3 bases: TGTGCCAGCAGCCTGAGGAGGACTAATGAAAAACTGTTTTTT. The encoded protein is CASSLRRTNEKLFF.

This clone has just one count. CDR3 nucleotides: TGTGCCAGCAGCTCATCTCGGGGGGGCGGCTATGGCTACACCTTC. Encoded protein: CASSSSRGGGYGYTF. The chain recombines TRBV7-8 with TRBJ1-2; possible D gene TRBD1, 6 bases. CDR3 length: 15 amino acids. Trimming pared 4 bases from V and 4 bases from J, leaving 16 bases between. Germline CDR1 SGHVS, CDR2 FQNEAQ. The variable domain in full, with the rest retrieved from reference TRBV7-8 and TRBJ1-2, is GAGVSQSPRYKVAKRGQDVALRCDPISGHVSLFWYQQALGQGPEFLTYFQNEAQLDKSGLPSDRFFAERPEGSVSTLKIQRTQQEDSAVYLCASSSSRGGGYGYTFGSGTRLTVV.

This clone was detected a few times. This rearrangement joins TRBV29-1 to TRBJ2-2; D may be TRBD1 (6 bases). CDR3 size: 12 residues. V was clipped by 6 bases and J by 9 bases, with 14 bases between them. CDR1 and CDR2 from the germline V gene are SQVTM and ANQGSEA. Written as DNA, the CDR3 is TGCAGCGTGTACCTTACAGGGCGGGAGCTGTTTTTT. Encoded protein: CSVYLTGRELFF.

The chain employs TRBV11-2 and TRBJ2-5; D may be TRBD2 (6 bases). CDR3 size: 15 residues. V lost 5 bases to trimming and J lost 1 base, with 14 bases between them. The V gene's germline CDR1 is SGHAT and CDR2 FQNNGV. The CDR3 spells CASSRLERGQETQYF. CDR3 DNA sequence: TGTGCCAGCAGCCGACTAGAACGTGGCCAAGAGACCCAGTACTTC.

This clone is a singleton in its sample. The chain joins TRBV7-9 to TRBJ1-4; D is unresolved. Germline CDR1 and CDR2: SEHNR and FQNEAQ (reference sequence). Trimming left V 5 bases short and J 0 bases short, with 10 bases between. This CDR3 contains 15 residues. In DNA, the CDR3 is TGTGCCAGCAGCCTTCTTCGACCAACTAATGAAAAACTGTTTTTT. Amino acid sequence: CASSLLRPTNEKLFF. Drawing the rest from reference TRBV7-9 and TRBJ1-4, the complete variable domain is DTGVSQNPRHKITKRGQNVTFRCDPISEHNRLYWYRQTLGQGPEFLTYFQNEAQLEKSRLLSDRFSAERPKGSFSTLEIQRTEQGDSAMYLCASSLLRPTNEKLFFGSGTQLSVL.

The chain carries TRBV25-1 and TRBJ2-1; 7 bases agree with TRBD1. J lost 3 bases, V lost 3 bases, and 11 bases had no gene match. The CDR3 spans 17 residues. Germline V gene sequence: CDR1 MGHDK, CDR2 SYGVNS. CDR3 nucleotides: TGTGCCAGCAGTGACCTTCCACGACAGGGCCGCTACAATGAGCAGTTCTTC. Protein sequence: CASSDLPRQGRYNEQFF.

J is TRBJ2-3 and V is TRBV28; D gene ambiguous. Germline V CDR1 and CDR2: MDHEN, SYDVKM. The CDR3 spans 14 residues. Trimming cost V 8 bases and J 1 base, with 13 bases left between them. The CDR3 spells CASGPSVGTDTQYF. The CDR3 bases are TGTGCCAGCGGCCCATCGGTGGGCACAGATACGCAGTATTTT.